These T cell receptor beta chains were read from a single sample in a study of T cell repertoires in cytomegalovirus infection. TCRdb re-called the reads with MiXCR, one entry per CDR3 protein. The sample carries 900,000 to 950,000 distinct CDR3 sequences, roughly 30% recorded once. Their antigen targets remain unknown. The sequences come from cultured CD8+ T cells from PBMCs, collected from culture after CMV antigen stimulation. Receptors originate from a human donor in good health (CMV status not recorded). Some clones in this sample may be carry-over from other donors' samples. The CDR3 runs from the conserved cysteine through the conserved F or W. A D gene is named only where the DNA matches it firmly. Size is omitted from some rows. Given values are once, few, many or a class for expanded clones.

TGTGCCAGCAGCTTACCCCGGACTAGCGGGGACCTTGACGAGACCCAGTACTTC	CASSLPRTSGDLDETQYF	TRBV7-2	TRBD2	TRBJ2-5	many
TGTGCCAGCAGCCTATGGACAGGTGGGAATGAGCAGTTCTTC	CASSLWTGGNEQFF	TRBV11-2	TRBD1	TRBJ2-1	NA
TGTGCCAGCAGCTACGACAGGCCTTCCTACAATGAGCAGTTCTTC	CASSYDRPSYNEQFF	TRBV11-2	NA	TRBJ2-1	NA
TGTGCCAGCGAAGGGCAGGGGATTTATGGCTACACCTTC	CASEGQGIYGYTF	TRBV19	NA	TRBJ1-2	few
TGTGCCAGCAGTTACGCTGACAGGGCGAACACTGAAGCTTTCTTT	CASSYADRANTEAFF	TRBV6-2/TRBV6-3	TRBD1	TRBJ1-1	few
TGCGCCAGCAGCCGCCGGGACCTGGGGGTGGACACCGGGGAGCTGTTTTTT	CASSRRDLGVDTGELFF	TRBV4-1	NA	TRBJ2-2	NA
TGTGCCAGCAGCGTCCCAAGGACTAGCGGGGGGGCCGCCAATGAGCAGTTCTTC	CASSVPRTSGGAANEQFF	TRBV7-8	TRBD2	TRBJ2-1	many
TGTGCCAGTAGACCACTCTCTAAGAAAGAAAAACTGTTTTTT	CASRPLSKKEKLFF	TRBV19	NA	TRBJ1-4	few
TGTGCCAGCCCGGGAGGGCGTAACTATGGCTACACCTTC	CASPGGRNYGYTF	TRBV2	NA	TRBJ1-2	NA
TGTGCCAGCAGGTTTAGTTCACGTCTAAAATGGGATACGCAGTATTTT	CASRFSSRLKWDTQYF	TRBV11-2	NA	TRBJ2-3	few
TGCGCCAGCAGCCAAGATCCACAGGGATGGACTGAAGCTTTCTTT	CASSQDPQGWTEAFF	TRBV4-1	NA	TRBJ1-1	NA
TGTGCCAGCAGCTCAGGACAGGCTCGATTCACAGATACGCAGTATTTT	CASSSGQARFTDTQYF	TRBV6-5	TRBD1	TRBJ2-3	NA
TGTGCCACCGCCCAGGGGGACAGACACACCGGGGAGCTGTTTTTT	CATAQGDRHTGELFF	TRBV19	TRBD1	TRBJ2-2	NA
TGTGCCAGCAGGCCTGCCCGGTCAGAGAATGAGCAGTTCTTC	CASRPARSENEQFF	TRBV7-9	NA	TRBJ2-1	few
TGTGCCAGCAGCACCGAAGGACAGAGCGTCACAGATACGCAGTATTTT	CASSTEGQSVTDTQYF	TRBV7-9	NA	TRBJ2-3	NA
TGTGCCAGCAGCTCGCTTGGGACTAGCGGAAACAATGAGCAGTTCTTC	CASSSLGTSGNNEQFF	TRBV7-3	TRBD2	TRBJ2-1	NA
TGTGCCAGCAGCTCCCCCCTAAGGGGGGGACCGAATGAGCAGTTCTTC	CASSSPLRGGPNEQFF	TRBV7-2	NA	TRBJ2-1	many
TGTGCCAGCAGCGTAGTACCCAATGAGCAGTTCTTC	CASSVVPNEQFF	TRBV9	NA	TRBJ2-1	few
TGTGCCACCCTGGGGGTTGGGTTCAACACTGAAGCTTTCTTT	CATLGVGFNTEAFF	TRBV10-3	NA	TRBJ1-1	NA
TGTGCCAGCAGGCATAAAGGGGCAGTCGGGAACACCATATATTTT	CASRHKGAVGNTIYF	TRBV27	NA	TRBJ1-3	NA
TGTGCCAGCTCACCACGGGAGCGGGGGGCCTACAATGAGCAGTTCTTC	CASSPRERGAYNEQFF	TRBV18	TRBD2	TRBJ2-1	NA
TGTGCCATCAGTGGGAACACAGGCTTCATTTCAGATGGCTACACCTTC	CAISGNTGFISDGYTF	TRBV10-3	NA	TRBJ1-2	NA
TGTGCCAGCAGTCCCTGGGACAGCGCGAACACCGGGGAGCTGTTTTTT	CASSPWDSANTGELFF	TRBV27	TRBD1	TRBJ2-2	few
TGTGCCAGCAGTTACGCCCCGGGGTTAGGCACCGGGGAGCTGTTTTTT	CASSYAPGLGTGELFF	TRBV6-5	NA	TRBJ2-2	few
TGTGCCACCAGCAGGCCAAGCTATGGCTACACCTTC	CATSRPSYGYTF	TRBV15	NA	TRBJ1-2	NA
TGTGCCAGCAGCCCCCGACATACGAGTTACAATGAGCAGTTCTTC	CASSPRHTSYNEQFF	TRBV5-4	NA	TRBJ2-1	many
TGTGCCAGTAAGCGAAGGGGGGAGCGTAGTTGGAACACTGAAGCTTTCTTT	CASKRRGERSWNTEAFF	TRBV19	NA	TRBJ1-1	NA
TGTGCCAGCCTCACGGGGGGCGGTGGAACAGATACGCAGTATTTT	CASLTGGGGTDTQYF	TRBV12-3/TRBV12-4	NA	TRBJ2-3	few
TGTGCCAGCACCCTTCAGTTCGGAGTGTATCAAGAGACCCAGTACTTC	CASTLQFGVYQETQYF	TRBV11-1	NA	TRBJ2-5	NA
TGTGCCAGCAGCTCGGGGGCCGGGACAGGGACCTACGAGCAGTACTTC	CASSSGAGTGTYEQYF	TRBV7-9	TRBD1	TRBJ2-7	NA
TGCAGTGCTAGAGACCCGACTAGCGGGGTCACGAGCTCCTACAATGAGCAGTTCTTC	CSARDPTSGVTSSYNEQFF	TRBV20-1	TRBD2	TRBJ2-1	few
TGTGCCAGCAGCCCAGGGTTCGCTGAAGCTTTCTTT	CASSPGFAEAFF	TRBV7-6	NA	TRBJ1-1	few